Following are 22 T cell receptor beta chains from one sample sequenced in a study of blood T cells in healthy people across ages. A J-beta primer mix and a sample-barcoded 5' primer were used in a second PCR of roughly 6 to 12 cycles. TCRdb used MiXCR to reprocess the 5' RACE reads, holding one entry per CDR3 protein. Among about 930,000 distinct CDR3 sequences listed, approximately 32% were seen once. These records were also assigned to another study, of T cells of mothers and their children.

Sequenced sample: blood. The receptors come from a woman aged 35 to 49 in good health.

This clonotype has a handful of counts. V gene TRBV3-1 combines with J gene TRBJ1-4; weak D call: TRBD1 (5 bases). This CDR3 is 17 amino acids long. V was trimmed by 1 base and J by 0 bases, leaving 12 bases between them. The germline V gene has CDR1 LGHDT and CDR2 YNNKEL (reference sequence). The CDR3 reads CASSQGGGGATNEKLFF. CDR3 coding DNA: TGTGCCAGCAGCCAAGGAGGTGGGGGGGCAACTAATGAAAAACTGTTTTTT.

With regard to this clonotype: Being one base from a much bigger clone, this may be a read error. This chain connects TRBV5-1 to TRBJ2-5; D is unresolved. The CDR3 loop spans 14 amino acids. The germline gives CDR1 SGHRS, CDR2 YFSETQ. The CDR3 region is CASGLGSAKETQYF. DNA for the CDR3: TGCGCCAGCGGCTTGGGGTCAGCAAAAGAGACCCAGTACTTC. Based on the CDR3 plus reference TRBV5-1 and TRBJ2-5, the full variable domain is KAGVTQTPRYLIKTRGQQVTLSCSPISGHRSVSWYQQTPGQGLQFLFEYFSETQRNKGNFPGRFSGRQFSNSRSEMNVSTLELGDSALYLCASGLGSAKETQYFGPGTRLLVL.

This clonotype was seen only a few times. This sequence joins TRBV7-9 and TRBJ1-1; D uncertain. Germline-derived CDR1 and CDR2 are SEHNR and FQNEAQ (reference sequence). V lost 1 base and J 1 base, leaving 19 bases between the germline ends. CDR3 length: 18 residues. CDR3 residues: CASSLDILGSKGNTEAFF. For the CDR3, the DNA is TGTGCCAGCAGCTTAGACATATTAGGCTCGAAGGGGAACACTGAAGCTTTCTTT.

Only a few counts were recorded for this clonotype. The CDR3 protein is CASSGGQWATNEKLFF. The CDR3 DNA reads TGTGCCAGCAGCGGGGGACAGTGGGCAACTAATGAAAAACTGTTTTTT. The chain recombines TRBV25-1 with TRBJ1-4, with 7 nucleotides matching TRBD1. V lost 6 bases to trimming and J lost 0 bases; unmatched junction nucleotides: 7. Germline CDR1 reads MGHDK; CDR2 reads SYGVNS. This CDR3 has 16 amino acids.

Only a few counts were recorded for this clonotype. DNA for the CDR3: TGTGCCAGCTCCAGGGCCCCCCTCAATGAGCAGTTCTTC. The encoded protein is CASSRAPLNEQFF. V gene TRBV12-3 or TRBV12-4 combines with J gene TRBJ2-1, with D possibly TRBD1 on 5 matching bases. Trimming stripped 8 bases from V and 6 bases from J, with 14 bases between. This CDR3 spans 13 amino acids.

The rearrangement joins TRBV5-1 to TRBJ2-3; D is tentatively TRBD1 or TRBD2 (5 bases each). From germline, CDR1 is SGHRS and CDR2 YFSETQ. V was shortened by 4 bases and J by 8 bases, with 8 bases between the two germline ends. This CDR3 is 11 amino acids long. CDR3 DNA: TGCGCCAGCAGCGCGAGGGGTACGCAGTATTTT. Translated: CASSARGTQYF.

This clonotype showed up many times. The chain combines TRBV4-2 with TRBJ2-3, with D unclear. V was trimmed by 3 bases and J by 6 bases, leaving 16 bases between them. Germline V gene sequence: CDR1 LGHNA, CDR2 YNFKEQ. There are 15 residues in the CDR3. The CDR3: CASSQSGSETDTQYF. The CDR3 nucleotides read TGTGCCAGCAGCCAGTCTGGCTCGGAGACGGATACGCAGTATTTT.

This clonotype has only a few counts. This chain uses TRBV7-2 with TRBJ2-3, with D perhaps matching TRBD2 (6 bases). Between the trimmed V and J ends, which lost 7 bases and 3 bases, there was a span of 14 bases. Germline assignment: CDR1 SGHTA and CDR2 FQGNSA. CDR3 length: 14 residues. DNA of the CDR3: TGTGCCAGCACCCCTTCCGGGGGAACAGATACGCAGTATTTT. Amino acids: CASTPSGGTDTQYF.

The V call is TRBV3-1, the J call TRBJ2-1, with D unresolved. V dropped 4 bases and J dropped 7 bases, with 14 bases sitting between them. Germline CDR1 and CDR2: LGHDT and YNNKEL (reference sequence). The CDR3 length is 14 residues. This CDR3 reads CASSRELKGNEQFF. The CDR3 DNA reads as TGTGCCAGCAGCCGAGAACTTAAGGGTAATGAGCAGTTCTTC.

This clonotype turned up a few times. The rearrangement links TRBV9 to TRBJ1-2; TRBD1 might be the D (6 bases). The length of the CDR3 is 15 residues. Germline assignment: CDR1 SGDLS and CDR2 YYNGEE. V was shortened by 4 bases and J by 3 bases, with 16 bases between the two germline ends. This CDR3 is CASSSSGGGHYGYTF. CDR3 DNA sequence: TGTGCCAGCAGCTCTTCCGGGGGCGGTCACTATGGCTACACCTTC.

V and J are TRBV7-9 and TRBJ2-3, with 7 bases that match TRBD1. The CDR3 extends over 16 amino acids. Germline CDR1 and CDR2: SEHNR and FQNEAQ (reference sequence). The ends lost 7 bases at V and 5 bases at J; junction bases unmatched: 15. CDR3 loop: CASNLEDRADIDTQYF. The CDR3 DNA sequence: TGTGCCAGCAACCTCGAAGACAGGGCCGACATAGATACGCAGTATTTT.

Concerning this clonotype itself: A much more abundant neighbour one base away suggests this may be a read error. The genes are TRBV5-6 and TRBJ1-4, with 9 bases identical to TRBD1. After removal of 7 bases from V and 5 bases from J, the junction contained 3 bases not matched to a gene. Germline loops: CDR1 SGHDT, CDR2 YYEEEE. The CDR3 is 13 residues long. The CDR3 region is CASRGQGNEKLFF. The CDR3, as DNA: TGTGCCAGCCGTGGACAGGGGAATGAAAAACTGTTTTTT.

This clonotype was seen many times. This chain uses TRBV5-1 with TRBJ2-1; TRBD1 is a possible D gene (7 bases). CDR1 is SGHRS and CDR2 is YFSETQ in the germline V gene. The CDR3 spans 16 residues. Trimming removed 5 bases from V and 5 bases from J, with 20 bases in between. This chain's CDR3 is CASRWDSGGPNNEQFF. Written as DNA, the CDR3 is TGCGCCAGCAGATGGGACAGCGGAGGGCCTAACAATGAGCAGTTCTTC.

J is TRBJ1-2 and V is TRBV28; D not resolved. Trimming shortened V by 3 bases and J by 4 bases, and 9 bases separated the two germline ends. This CDR3 contains 13 residues. Germline CDR1 reads MDHEN; CDR2 reads SYDVKM. The CDR3 is CASSFSNPYGYTF. Written as DNA, the CDR3 is TGTGCCAGCAGTTTTTCCAACCCCTATGGCTACACCTTC.

This clonotype was counted at least ten times. V usage is TRBV4-1 and J usage is TRBJ1-1; TRBD1 aligns across 7 bases. V gave up 0 bases and J gave up 5 bases; unmatched junction bases: 9. There are 16 residues in the CDR3. Germline V gene data show CDR1 as MGHRA and CDR2 as YSYEKL. CDR3 bases: TGCGCCAGCAGCCAAGATACCCGACAGGGCGGAACTGAAGCTTTCTTT. As protein: CASSQDTRQGGTEAFF.

This clonotype occurred many times. The V and J genes are TRBV7-2 and TRBJ2-5; 8 bases map to TRBD1. CDR3 size: 15 residues. Per germline, CDR1 SGHTA and CDR2 FQGNSA. The V and J ends lost 7 bases and 5 bases, in that order; junction bases with no gene match: 12. The CDR3 DNA reads TGTGCCAGCACCGTTGTTCTAGACAGGGGCGAGACCCAGTACTTC. This gives the protein CASTVVLDRGETQYF.

This clonotype has a handful of counts. V usage is TRBV18 and J usage is TRBJ1-5; a possible D gene is TRBD1 (5 bases). V lost 6 bases and J 0 bases, leaving 12 bases between the germline ends. The CDR3 loop spans 15 amino acids. Germline CDR1 reads KGHSH; CDR2 reads LQKENI. The CDR3 DNA follows: TGTGCCAGCTCGAGCGGGGGTAATAGCAATCAGCCCCAGCATTTT. It codes for CASSSGGNSNQPQHF.

This clonotype was recorded a few times. Possible read error: a much larger clone is one base away. V usage is TRBV6-6 and J usage is TRBJ2-1, with 8 bases that match TRBD1. The CDR3 extends over 14 amino acids. Germline V lookup: CDR1 MNHNY, CDR2 SVGAGI (reference sequence). With 2 bases clipped from V and 10 bases from J, the junction kept 7 bases outside the gene matches. The CDR3, as DNA: TGTGCCAGCAGTTACGCGACAGGGGTATACGAGCAGTTCTTC. Translation gives CASSYATGVYEQFF.

The rearrangement joins TRBV7-9 to TRBJ2-7; D possibly uses TRBD1 or TRBD2 (5 bases each). V was pared by 5 bases and J by 3 bases, with 20 bases between. This CDR3 is 16 amino acids long. Germline V lookup: CDR1 SEHNR, CDR2 FQNEAQ (reference sequence). CDR3 bases: TGTGCCAGCAGCCCGAGCGTCGAGGGGTCTAACTACGAGCAGTACTTC. Protein product: CASSPSVEGSNYEQYF.

The DNA of the CDR3 is TGTGCCACCAGTGATCCTAAGGGACAGCTCCAAGAGACCCAGTACTTC. This sequence encodes CATSDPKGQLQETQYF. The V and J genes are TRBV24-1 and TRBJ2-5; TRBD1 aligns across 7 bases. The V segment lost 3 bases and the J segment 1 base; nucleotides outside the gene matches: 7. The CDR3 consists of 16 residues. In germline, CDR1 is KGHDR, CDR2 SFDVKD.

The chain joins TRBV7-8 to TRBJ1-1; D is unresolved. CDR1 is SGHVS and CDR2 is FQNEAQ in the germline V gene. The germline V and J ends were trimmed by 1 base and 4 bases, with 10 bases remaining between them. The CDR3 sequence is 14 residues long. The CDR3 DNA is TGTGCCAGCAGCTTAGTTGAGCGGTCCACTGAAGCTTTCTTT. It translates to CASSLVERSTEAFF.

The chain is built from TRBV2 and TRBJ2-2; D perhaps matches TRBD2 (6 bases). V lost 8 bases to trimming and J lost 7 bases, with 26 bases between them. The CDR3 covers 17 residues. Germline assignment: CDR1 SNHLY and CDR2 FYNNEI. This CDR3 is CASGGGRLATAHGELFF. The CDR3, as DNA: TGTGCCAGCGGCGGAGGGCGGCTAGCCACGGCGCACGGGGAGCTGTTTTTT. The variable domain in full, with the rest retrieved from reference TRBV2 and TRBJ2-2, is EPEVTQTPSHQVTQMGQEVILRCVPISNHLYFYWYRQILGQKVEFLVSFYNNEISEKSEIFDDQFSVERPDGSNFTLKIRSTKLEDSAMYFCASGGGRLATAHGELFFGEGSRLTVL.